The entry below describes one T cell receptor beta chain. The data belong to a study of shared clonotypes between healthy human individuals. None of the donors, who were healthy HIV-negative adults, had recently had acute infections or vaccinations. Each sample came from a Caucasian adult donor living in Nashville, Tennessee. The authors ran the assay at deep level. PCR replicates performed on unsorted PBMC used 300 ng DNA, tens of thousands of T cell genomes. Profiled with immunoSEQ multiplex PCR; TCRdb holds only in-frame clones, not every one. Of about 500,000 clones listed, roughly three quarters are singletons. After removal of 4 bases from V and 3 bases from J, the junction contained 4 bases not matched to a gene. This CDR3 is built from 14 residues. Germline CDR1 SGHNT, CDR2 YYREEE (reference sequence).

The clonotype comes from a woman between 40 and 50 years old in good health. Some clones in this sample may be carry-over from other donors' samples. The chain has TRBV5-4 and TRBJ1-2, with 9 bases identical to TRBD1. The material sequenced was PBMCs. The CDR3: CASSTDRGDYGYTF. The CDR3, as DNA: TGTGCCAGCAGCACGGACAGGGGTGACTATGGCTACACCTTC.